This entry lists 26 T cell receptor beta chains sequenced from one sample in a study of blood T cell repertoires in COVID-19. Sequencing used immunoSEQ multiplex PCR; TCRdb keeps in-frame clones, though not all of them. The sample holds fewer than 80,000 clones, roughly four fifths seen once. The source material was peripheral blood. Receptor source: a man in his forties or fifties with COVID-19, enrolled during active disease.

The chain uses TRBV5-1 and TRBJ1-2, with 10 bases that match TRBD1. The germline V gene has CDR1 SGHRS and CDR2 YFSETQ. The V gene end was trimmed by 4 bases and the J gene end by 4 bases; junction bases not matched to a gene: 10. This CDR3 is 16 amino acids long. CDR3 DNA sequence: TGCGCCAGCAGCGAGCCTGACAGGGGGCCGACCTATGGCTACACCTTC. Encoded protein: CASSEPDRGPTYGYTF.

The V gene is TRBV9, the J gene TRBJ2-1; TRBD2 matches at 9 bases. With 3 bases clipped from V and 9 bases from J, the junction kept 4 bases outside the gene matches. CDR1 SGDLS and CDR2 YYNGEE come from the germline V gene. This CDR3 is 13 amino acids long. The CDR3 sequence: CASSDGTSIEQFF. The CDR3 coding sequence is TGTGCCAGCAGCGATGGGACTAGCATTGAGCAGTTCTTC.

This clone has a handful of counts. The chain joins TRBV12-3 or TRBV12-4 to TRBJ1-1; the D is unclear. The CDR3 is made up of 11 amino acids. V was clipped by 1 base and J by 11 bases, with 8 bases between them. For the CDR3, the DNA is TGTGCCAGCAGTTTAGGAGGGCGGGCTTTCTTT. Translated, it gives CASSLGGRAFF.

The rearrangement joins TRBV6-5 to TRBJ2-5; weak D call: TRBD1 (6 bases). V was shortened by 5 bases and J by 4 bases, with 17 bases between the two germline ends. Germline V lookup: CDR1 MNHEY, CDR2 SVGAGI. CDR3 length equals 15 residues. This CDR3 reads CASSPTFTGLETQYF. In nucleotides, the CDR3 is TGTGCCAGCAGTCCGACCTTTACAGGGCTAGAGACCCAGTACTTC.

CDR3 protein: CASSQGTPDSGNTIYF. CDR3 nucleotides: TGTGCCAGCTCACAAGGGACTCCGGACTCTGGAAACACCATATATTTT. The gene calls are TRBV18 and TRBJ1-3; TRBD1 is a possible D gene (5 bases). The CDR3 contains 16 residues. With 4 bases removed from V and 0 bases from J, the gap between germline ends came to 13 bases. Germline lookup yields CDR1 KGHSH and CDR2 LQKENI.

Turning to this clone: This CDR3 is also generated by other DNA sequences in the sample. The chain uses TRBV7-9 and TRBJ1-4; 8 bases align to TRBD1. CDR1 is SEHNR, CDR2 FQNEAQ, per germline (reference sequence). V shed 3 bases, J shed 7 bases, and the junction held 4 bases outside the gene matches. This CDR3 has 14 amino acids. The CDR3: CASSFGQGVEKLFF. Written as DNA, the CDR3 is TGTGCCAGCAGCTTTGGACAGGGCGTTGAAAAACTGTTTTTT. Full variable domain (outside the CDR3, taken from reference TRBV7-9 and TRBJ1-4): DTGVSQNPRHKITKRGQNVTFRCDPISEHNRLYWYRQTLGQGPEFLTYFQNEAQLEKSRLLSDRFSAERPKGSFSTLEIQRTEQGDSAMYLCASSFGQGVEKLFFGSGTQLSVL.

V is TRBV5-1 and J is TRBJ2-1, with D hard to call. This CDR3 contains 15 residues. Trimming cost V 0 bases and J 0 bases, with 7 bases left between them. Germline CDR1 reads SGHRS; CDR2 reads YFSETQ. For the CDR3, the DNA is TGCGCCAGCAGCTTGGTGGCCACCTCCTACAATGAGCAGTTCTTC. Protein: CASSLVATSYNEQFF.

The rearrangement links TRBV5-6 to TRBJ1-2; TRBD1 might be the D (5 bases). Germline V gene data show CDR1 as SGHDT and CDR2 as YYEEEE. V lost 2 bases to trimming and J lost 3 bases, with 14 bases between them. This CDR3 is built from 15 residues. The DNA of the CDR3 is TGTGCCAGCAGCTTTATTGGGGAGGGGTACTATGGCTACACCTTC. It specifies CASSFIGEGYYGYTF.

The J gene is TRBJ2-5, the V gene TRBV6-5; tentative D call: TRBD2 (5 bases). V shed 8 bases and J shed 2 bases, with 15 bases lying between them. Germline values: CDR1 MNHEY, CDR2 SVGAGI. This CDR3 is 14 amino acids long. CDR3 loop: CASRSGWAQETQYF. The DNA of the CDR3 is TGTGCCAGCCGCTCGGGGTGGGCGCAAGAGACCCAGTACTTC.

This clone was recorded once. The chain carries TRBV5-1 and TRBJ2-5, with D tentatively TRBD1 (6 bases). The CDR3 length is 15 residues. Germline V CDR1 and CDR2: SGHRS, YFSETQ. V was trimmed by 6 bases and J by 5 bases, leaving 20 bases between them. CDR3 region: CASTRGGPMRETQYF. The CDR3 DNA follows: TGCGCCAGCACCCGTGGGGGCCCGATGCGGGAGACCCAGTACTTC.

The CDR3: CAWSGRGGFAETQYF. CDR3 nucleotide sequence: TGTGCCTGGAGTGGTCGGGGGGGCTTTGCGGAGACCCAGTACTTC. The chain carries TRBV30 and TRBJ2-5, with 8 bases identical to TRBD2. CDR1 is GTSNPN, CDR2 SVGIG, per germline (reference sequence). The CDR3 is made up of 15 amino acids. V was clipped by 1 base and J by 5 bases; unmatched bases: 9.

The J gene is TRBJ2-5, the V gene TRBV3-1 (or the pseudogene TRBV3-2); TRBD2 aligns across 11 bases. From germline, CDR1 is LGHDT and CDR2 YNNKEL (reference sequence). The V and J ends lost 8 bases and 11 bases, in that order; junction bases with no gene match: 10. The CDR3 is 13 amino acids. The DNA for the CDR3 is TGTGCCAGCCAAGAGTCTAGCGGGGGGCCACAGTACTTC. As protein: CASQESSGGPQYF.

The chain is built from TRBV5-1 and TRBJ2-3, with a possible D match to TRBD2 (6 bases). The CDR3 contains 14 residues. Germline V gene data show CDR1 as SGHRS and CDR2 as YFSETQ. Trimming removed 0 bases from V and 2 bases from J, with 7 bases in between. CDR3: CASSLGEVTDTQYF. DNA of the CDR3: TGCGCCAGCAGCTTGGGGGAGGTCACAGATACGCAGTATTTT.

V and J are TRBV3-1 (or the pseudogene TRBV3-2) and TRBJ2-5; 8 bases are shared with TRBD2. Germline CDR1 reads LGHDT; CDR2 reads YNNKEL (reference sequence). The V segment lost 7 bases and the J segment 2 bases; nucleotides outside the gene matches: 21. The CDR3 length is 19 residues. The CDR3 loop reads CASIPRGVAGLAGQETQYF. The CDR3 nucleotides read TGTGCCAGCATCCCCCGGGGAGTCGCGGGATTAGCGGGGCAAGAGACCCAGTACTTC.

This chain uses TRBV7-3 with TRBJ2-4; 8 bases line up with TRBD1. The ends lost 4 bases at V and 7 bases at J; junction bases unmatched: 6. Germline lookup yields CDR1 SGHTA and CDR2 FQGTGA. The CDR3 consists of 14 residues. The CDR3 DNA sequence: TGTGCCAGCAGCTCCGGACAGGGCAGGAACATTCAGTACTTC. Translation gives CASSSGQGRNIQYF.

The DNA for the CDR3 is TGTGCCAGCAGCCAAGGACTAGCAGCCACGATTCAGTACTTC. It yields the protein CASSQGLAATIQYF. The J gene is TRBJ2-4, the V gene TRBV7-9, with 8 bases that match TRBD2. CDR3 length: 14 amino acids. Germline trimming cut 5 bases from V and 10 bases from J; bases unmatched to any gene: 10. Germline CDR1 reads SEHNR; CDR2 reads FQNEAQ (reference sequence). The full variable domain, in which reference TRBV7-9 and TRBJ2-4 provide the parts outside the CDR3, is DTGVSQNPRHKITKRGQNVTFRCDPISEHNRLYWYRQTLGQGPEFLTYFQNEAQLEKSRLLSDRFSAERPKGSFSTLEIQRTEQGDSAMYLCASSQGLAATIQYFGAGTRLSVL.

This clone showed up just a few times. In nucleotides, the CDR3 is TGTGCCAGCAGCGCTACAGGGGGGCACGGAAACACCATATATTTT. Its translation is CASSATGGHGNTIYF. The gene calls are TRBV7-2 and TRBJ1-3, with 8 bases that match TRBD1. The CDR3 contains 15 residues. V lost 5 bases and J lost 4; bases outside the gene matches: 7. The germline V gene encodes CDR1 SGHTA and CDR2 FQGNSA.

The genes are TRBV11-1 and TRBJ2-1; 11 nucleotides agree with TRBD2. CDR1 and CDR2 from the germline V gene are SGHAT and FQDESV (reference sequence). The CDR3 has 16 residues. J was trimmed by 4 bases and V by 6 bases; bases with no gene match: 8. CDR3 coding DNA: TGTGCCAGCAGTCGGGAAGGACTAGCGGGTTACAATGAGCAGTTCTTC. Protein product: CASSREGLAGYNEQFF.

This clone was observed a single time. The chain combines TRBV19 with TRBJ1-6, with a weak D call TRBD1 (6 bases). Germline CDR1 and CDR2: LNHDA and SQIVND (reference sequence). The CDR3 covers 16 residues. V lost 5 bases and J lost 9, with 20 bases in between. The DNA of the CDR3 is TGTGCCAGTAGTGTCGAGTCTAGAGGGGGAAGTTCACCCCTCCACTTT. Translation: CASSVESRGGSSPLHF.

This chain links TRBV19 with TRBJ1-2, with unresolved D. This CDR3 region has 13 residues. Germline V gene lookup returns CDR1 LNHDA and CDR2 SQIVND (reference sequence). Trimming removed 1 base at V and 4 bases at J, with 7 bases between. CDR3 protein: CASSIGVTYGYTF. The CDR3 bases are TGTGCCAGTAGTATAGGAGTTACCTATGGCTACACCTTC. Together with reference TRBV19 and TRBJ1-2, the CDR3 gives the full variable domain: DGGITQSPKYLFRKEGQNVTLSCEQNLNHDAMYWYRQDPGQGLRLIYYSQIVNDFQKGDIAEGYSVSREKKESFPLTVTSAQKNPTAFYLCASSIGVTYGYTFGSGTRLTVV.

This clone has just one count. The CDR3 DNA reads as TGTGCCAGCAGCTTCGAGGGTAACTACAATGAGCAGTTCTTC. Protein sequence: CASSFEGNYNEQFF. V gene TRBV7-9 combines with J gene TRBJ2-1; a possible D gene is TRBD2 (5 bases). Per the germline V gene, CDR1 is SEHNR and CDR2 is FQNEAQ (reference sequence). The CDR3 loop spans 14 amino acids. V was shortened by 3 bases and J by 3 bases, with 9 bases between the two germline ends. Full variable domain (missing parts from reference TRBV7-9 and TRBJ2-1): DTGVSQNPRHKITKRGQNVTFRCDPISEHNRLYWYRQTLGQGPEFLTYFQNEAQLEKSRLLSDRFSAERPKGSFSTLEIQRTEQGDSAMYLCASSFEGNYNEQFFGPGTRLTVL.

This chain links TRBV12-3 or TRBV12-4 with TRBJ1-1; D ambiguous. Deletions cut 4 bases from V and 8 bases from J, with 11 bases between. This CDR3 has 12 residues. CDR3 residues: CASSSSREEAFF. CDR3 DNA sequence: TGTGCCAGCAGTTCCTCACGGGAAGAAGCTTTCTTT.

This chain links TRBV3-1 (or the pseudogene TRBV3-2) with TRBJ2-3; 10 bases line up with TRBD2. Germline V gene sequence: CDR1 LGHDT, CDR2 YNNKEL (reference sequence). This CDR3 has 15 amino acids. V lost 4 bases to trimming and J lost 2 bases; unmatched junction nucleotides: 3. CDR3 protein: CASSRAGGYTDTQYF. CDR3 bases: TGTGCCAGCAGCCGAGCGGGGGGGTACACAGATACGCAGTATTTT.

V usage is TRBV6-5 and J usage is TRBJ2-2, with no clear D. The CDR3 runs 14 residues. Deletions cut 6 bases from V and 0 bases from J, with 8 bases between. Germline V gene lookup returns CDR1 MNHEY and CDR2 SVGAGI. CDR3 bases: TGTGCCAGCAGAACATCCCCGAACACCGGGGAGCTGTTTTTT. It codes for CASRTSPNTGELFF.

This clone showed up just once. V is TRBV18 and J is TRBJ2-2; TRBD1 agrees at 7 bases. Germline V gives CDR1 KGHSH, CDR2 LQKENI. The CDR3 is 13 residues long. Losses at the gene ends were 3 bases for V and 5 bases for J; bases not matched to a gene: 0. CDR3 DNA sequence: TGTGCCAGCTCACCGGACAGGACCGGGGAGCTGTTTTTT. It is translated as CASSPDRTGELFF. Complete variable domain (other parts from reference TRBV18 and TRBJ2-2): NAGVMQNPRHLVRRRGQEARLRCSPMKGHSHVYWYRQLPEEGLKFMVYLQKENIIDESGMPKERFSAEFPKEGPSILRIQQVVRGDSAAYFCASSPDRTGELFFGEGSRLTVL.

J is TRBJ2-7 and V is TRBV5-4; 13 bases agree with TRBD2. Germline-derived CDR1 and CDR2 are SGHNT and YYREEE (reference sequence). Trimming cost V 4 bases and J 1 base; bases outside gene matches: 8. The CDR3 is 17 amino acids. CDR3 loop: CASSDRTSGGPSYEQYF. The CDR3, as DNA: TGTGCCAGCAGCGACCGGACTAGCGGGGGACCTTCCTACGAGCAGTACTTC.